This T cell receptor beta chain was retrieved from a study of shared clonotypes between healthy human individuals. Germline-derived CDR1 and CDR2 are SGHVS and FNYEAQ. This CDR3 is built from 18 residues. V was trimmed by 5 bases and J by 1 base, leaving 21 bases between them. Here immunoSEQ multiplex PCR was the method, and the copy in TCRdb shows in-frame clones only, minus some. The table records hundreds of thousands of clones, roughly 79% of them present only once. Sequenced material: PBMCs. This chain connects TRBV7-6 to TRBJ2-1, with D possibly being TRBD1 (6 bases). This TCR derives from a woman in her thirties or forties in good health. Some clones in this sample may be carry-over from other donors' samples. The CDR3 DNA follows: TGTGCCAGCAGCATCCAAACAGGGCCCGGGTTGTCCTACAATGAGCAGTTCTTC. It encodes CASSIQTGPGLSYNEQFF. Together with reference TRBV7-6 and TRBJ2-1, the CDR3 gives the full variable domain: GAGVSQSPRYKVTKRGQDVALRCDPISGHVSLYWYRQALGQGPEFLTYFNYEAQQDKSGLPNDRFSAERPEGSISTLTIQRTEQRDSAMYRCASSIQTGPGLSYNEQFFGPGTRLTVL.